Shown below are 10 T cell receptor beta chains from a single sample sequenced in a study of identical twins. Using its own MiXCR run on the 5' RACE reads, TCRdb lists one record per CDR3 protein. The repertoire consists of 1.5 million to 2 million distinct CDR3 sequences, with about 32% occurring once and the leading ten covering about 0.3%. Sequenced material: cord blood. Receptor source: a newborn girl in good health.

The sample holds a few counts of this clonotype. V and J are TRBV4-1 and TRBJ2-4, with D possibly being TRBD2 (6 bases). The DNA matches TRBJ2-7 better at its end, which makes the J call doubtful. Germline V CDR1 and CDR2: MGHRA, YSYEKL. CDR3 length equals 16 residues. The CDR3 here is CASSHGLRGSSNEQYF. The CDR3 nucleotides read TGCGCCAGCAGCCACGGACTAAGAGGGAGTAGTAACGAGCAGTACTTC.

Many counts were recorded for this clonotype. This chain links TRBV6-2 or TRBV6-3 with TRBJ2-1; D unresolved. Germline CDR1 is MNHEY and CDR2 is SVGEGT. V was pared by 5 bases and J by 0 bases, with 14 bases between. CDR3 length equals 16 residues. CDR3 in DNA: TGTGCCAGCAGTCCCCGACACTACAGCTCCTACAATGAGCAGTTCTTC. This gives the protein CASSPRHYSSYNEQFF.

The V call is TRBV13, the J call TRBJ2-3, with D tentatively TRBD1 (6 bases). CDR3 size: 15 residues. CDR1 and CDR2 (germline): PRHDT, FYEKMQ (reference sequence). The V end was cut by 3 bases, the J end by 6 bases, with 16 bases between. The DNA for the CDR3 is TGTGCCAGCAGCTTGGGAACAGGGTGGGCGGATACGCAGTATTTT. It translates to CASSLGTGWADTQYF.

This rearrangement joins TRBV10-3 to TRBJ2-3; 9 positions agree with TRBD1. Germline values: CDR1 ENHRY, CDR2 SYGVKD. The CDR3 consists of 16 residues. V lost 0 bases and J lost 3; bases outside the gene matches: 4. The CDR3 here is CAISESGQGKTDTQYF. The CDR3 coding sequence is TGTGCCATCAGTGAGTCAGGACAGGGGAAGACAGATACGCAGTATTTT.

The V call is TRBV6-8, the J call TRBJ2-7, with a possible D match to TRBD2 (6 bases). Per the germline V gene, CDR1 is MNHGY and CDR2 is SAAAGT. The CDR3 is made up of 15 amino acids. Trimming took 6 bases from V and 7 from J, leaving 22 bases between them. CDR3 residues: CASRRLAESYNEQYF. The CDR3 coding sequence is TGTGCCAGCAGGCGTTTAGCGGAGTCCTACAATGAGCAGTACTTC.

There are a few counts of this clonotype. The J gene is TRBJ2-7, the V gene TRBV10-2; TRBD1 is a possible D gene (6 bases). With 0 bases removed from V and 2 bases from J, the gap between germline ends came to 11 bases. The CDR3 contains 15 residues. Germline CDR1 and CDR2: WSHSY and SAAADI. The CDR3 DNA is TGCGCCAGCAGTGAGTCGAGAGGGGGAACCTACGAGCAGTACTTC. Protein product: CASSESRGGTYEQYF.

The rearrangement uses TRBV7-2 and TRBJ2-4, with D possibly matching TRBD2 (5 bases). The CDR3 loop spans 15 amino acids. Trimming shortened V by 5 bases and J by 2 bases, and 13 bases separated the two germline ends. Germline lookup yields CDR1 SGHTA and CDR2 FQGNSA. Here the CDR3 DNA reads TGTGCCAGCAGCCCTTATACGGGGTCCAAAAACATTCAGTACTTC. Translated, it gives CASSPYTGSKNIQYF.

There are a few counts of this clonotype. The genes are TRBV5-5 and TRBJ1-1; TRBD1 is a possible D gene (6 bases). Trimming stripped 0 bases from V and 4 bases from J, with 10 bases between. CDR3 length equals 14 residues. Germline V gene data show CDR1 as SGHKS and CDR2 as YYEKEE (reference sequence). DNA of the CDR3: TGTGCCAGCAGCTTGGAGATGGGGGCCACTGAAGCTTTCTTT. The encoded protein is CASSLEMGATEAFF.

This clonotype was observed many times. An end of the junction differs from the germline gene, which may be a read error. V gene TRBV12-3 or TRBV12-4 combines with J gene TRBJ2-3; perhaps TRBD2 as D (6 bases). This CDR3 spans 15 amino acids. CDR3 in amino acids: CASSLVGSSTDTQYF. The CDR3 nucleotides are TGCGCCAGCAGCTTGGTCGGGAGTTCGACAGATACGCAGTATTTT.

This clonotype has a handful of counts. The chain combines TRBV7-9 with TRBJ1-2, with D uncertain. V lost 1 base and J lost 5, with 17 bases in between. The CDR3 is 16 amino acids. CDR1 is SEHNR, CDR2 FQNEAQ, per germline (reference sequence). The CDR3 is CASSLGSSGRVYGYTF. CDR3 sequence (DNA): TGTGCCAGCAGCTTAGGGAGCAGTGGCAGAGTTTATGGCTACACCTTC. The variable domain in full, completed from reference TRBV7-9 and TRBJ1-2, reads DTGVSQNPRHKITKRGQNVTFRCDPISEHNRLYWYRQTLGQGPEFLTYFQNEAQLEKSRLLSDRFSAERPKGSFSTLEIQRTEQGDSAMYLCASSLGSSGRVYGYTFGSGTRLTVV.